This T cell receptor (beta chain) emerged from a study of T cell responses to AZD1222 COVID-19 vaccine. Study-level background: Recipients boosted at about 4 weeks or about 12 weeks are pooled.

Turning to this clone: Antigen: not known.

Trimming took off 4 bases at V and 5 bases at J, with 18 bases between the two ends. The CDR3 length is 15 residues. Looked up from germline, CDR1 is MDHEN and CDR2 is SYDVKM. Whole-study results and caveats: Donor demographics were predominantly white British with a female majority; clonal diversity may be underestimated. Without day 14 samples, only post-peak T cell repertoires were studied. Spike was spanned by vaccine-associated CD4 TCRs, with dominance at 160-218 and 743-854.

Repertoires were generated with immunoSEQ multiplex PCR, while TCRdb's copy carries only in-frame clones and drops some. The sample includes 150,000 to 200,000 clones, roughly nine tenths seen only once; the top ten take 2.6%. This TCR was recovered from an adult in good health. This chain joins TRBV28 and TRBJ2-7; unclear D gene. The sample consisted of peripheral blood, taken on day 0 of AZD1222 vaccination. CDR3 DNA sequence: TGTGCCAGCAGTTCCGCCCTCCCGATCGTCGACGAGCAGTACTTC. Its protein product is CASSSALPIVDEQYF.